This is a list of T cell receptor beta chains from one sample in a study of CD8+ T cells in alopecia areata. Produced via immunoSEQ multiplex PCR; TCRdb's table is partial and in-frame only. This sample has approximately 150,000 clones, with less than 80% found just once. The sequencing here drew on CD8+ T cells sorted from blood, taken at week 0. The receptors were sampled from a human donor with alopecia areata. CDR3s include the opening cysteine and the closing phenylalanine or tryptophan. The D gene is left open where the match is weak. Clone sizes are given selectively: once, few, many, or a class where the clone is expanded.

J | V | size | D | CDR3 | DNA
TRBJ2-5 | TRBV30 | once | - | CAWSVQGQRETQYF | TGTGCCTGGAGTGTACAGGGACAAAGAGAGACCCAGTACTTC
TRBJ2-7 | TRBV6-1 | - | - | CASRVADYEQYF | TGTGCCAGCAGAGTAGCCGACTACGAGCAGTACTTC
TRBJ2-4 | TRBV30 | - | - | CACQDSLAKNIQYF | TGTGCCTGTCAGGACAGTCTAGCCAAAAACATTCAGTACTTC
TRBJ1-3 | TRBV29-1 | - | - | CSVEGGPAGNTIYF | TGCAGCGTTGAAGGGGGGCCTGCTGGAAACACCATATATTTT
TRBJ2-2 | TRBV7-9 | - | TRBD1 | CASSSRDSNTGELFF | TGTGCCAGCAGCAGCAGGGACAGTAACACCGGGGAGCTGTTTTTT
TRBJ2-7 | TRBV7-9 | few | - | CASSSDGGTSEF | TGTGCCAGCAGCTCCGACGGAGGGACTTCCGAGTTC
TRBJ2-5 | TRBV10-3 | - | - | CAIGKIQETQYF | TGTGCCATCGGGAAAATACAAGAGACCCAGTACTTC
TRBJ1-5 | TRBV7-8 | few | - | CASSPRGARTNQPQHF | TGTGCCAGCAGCCCCCGAGGAGCCAGGACCAATCAGCCCCAGCATTTT
TRBJ2-7 | TRBV6-5 | - | - | CASSQDGVSYEQYF | TGTGCCAGCAGTCAGGACGGCGTCTCCTACGAGCAGTACTTC
TRBJ1-1 | TRBV2 | few | TRBD1 | CASSSDRVLMNTEAFF | TGTGCCAGCAGTTCGGACAGGGTCCTTATGAACACTGAAGCTTTCTTT
TRBJ1-2 | TRBV7-9 | - | - | CASSFRPFNYGYTF | TGTGCCAGCAGCTTCCGACCGTTTAACTATGGCTACACCTTC
TRBJ2-1 | TRBV15 | - | - | CATSRVMDSLNEQFF | TGTGCCACCAGCAGGGTCATGGACTCCTTAAATGAGCAGTTCTTC
TRBJ2-7 | TRBV4-1 | - | TRBD1 | CASSQAGPRQGAYYEQYF | TGCGCCAGCAGCCAAGCGGGCCCGAGACAGGGGGCTTATTACGAGCAGTACTTC
TRBJ2-1 | TRBV29-1 | - | - | CSYDRNNEQFF | TGCAGCTACGACAGAAACAATGAGCAGTTCTTC